The 21 T cell receptor beta chains reported below all come from one sample, sequenced in a study of identical twins. TCRdb re-derived calls from the 5' RACE reads in MiXCR, one entry per CDR3 protein. The data show approximately 210,000 distinct CDR3 sequences, around a sixth seen once. These sequences were also reported in another study, on T cells expressing NK-cell markers.

Sequenced input: CD8+ T cells sorted from blood. The source of these receptors is a woman aged 18-30 years in good health.

This clonotype was counted only a few times. J is TRBJ2-5 and V is TRBV12-3 or TRBV12-4; TRBD1 or TRBD2 may be the D gene (5 bases each). V lost 4 bases and J lost 4, with 16 bases in between. The CDR3 spans 15 residues. The CDR3 sequence: CASSSLGTITETQYF. The CDR3 region has the DNA TGTGCCAGCAGTTCTCTTGGGACCATAACAGAGACCCAGTACTTC.

This clonotype showed up just a few times. This rearrangement joins TRBV5-6 to TRBJ2-3; 10 positions agree with TRBD2. The CDR3 runs to 16 residues. The germline CDR1 and CDR2 sequences are SGHDT and YYEEEE. V was clipped by 2 bases and J by 2 bases; unmatched bases: 5. The CDR3 protein is CASSFPLAGDTDTQYF. Written as DNA, the CDR3 is TGTGCCAGCAGCTTCCCCCTAGCGGGGGACACAGATACGCAGTATTTT.

The chain couples TRBV5-1 to TRBJ2-1, with D perhaps TRBD2 (6 bases). Germline CDR1 and CDR2: SGHRS and YFSETQ. V lost 4 bases to trimming and J lost 5 bases, with 13 bases between them. CDR3 length: 14 amino acids. The CDR3 coding sequence is TGCGCCAGCAGCAGCTGGGCGGGGAACAATGAGCAGTTCTTC. Its protein product is CASSSWAGNNEQFF.

A few counts support this clonotype. This rearrangement joins TRBV5-1 to TRBJ1-1; no firm D call. Trimming pared 1 base from V and 8 bases from J, leaving 12 bases between. The CDR3 has 13 amino acids. CDR1 and CDR2 from the germline V gene are SGHRS and YFSETQ. For the CDR3, the DNA is TGCGCCAGCAGCTTGTGGCTTTCGGACGAAGCTTTCTTT. This encodes CASSLWLSDEAFF.

This clonotype was seen many times. The V and J genes are TRBV15 and TRBJ2-7; 7 bases are shared with TRBD1. Germline assignment: CDR1 LNHNV and CDR2 YYDKDF (reference sequence). The J segment lost 1 base and the V segment lost 0 bases, leaving 3 bases of the junction unmatched. The CDR3 covers 15 residues. The CDR3 DNA reads as TGTGCCACCAGCAGAGATGGGACAGCTTCCTACGAGCAGTACTTC. This gives the protein CATSRDGTASYEQYF. Full variable domain (missing parts from reference TRBV15 and TRBJ2-7): DAMVIQNPRYQVTQFGKPVTLSCSQTLNHNVMYWYQQKSSQAPKLLFHYYDKDFNNEADTPDNFQSRRPNTSFCFLDIRSPGLGDTAMYLCATSRDGTASYEQYFGPGTRLTVT.

This clonotype was counted between two and nine times. V gene TRBV7-2 combines with J gene TRBJ2-3; TRBD2 aligns across 9 bases. The junction had 7 bases not matched to a gene; V was cut back by 5 bases and J by 4 bases. The germline CDR1 and CDR2 sequences are SGHTA and FQGNSA. CDR3 length equals 15 residues. The CDR3 reads CASSASGGYADTQYF. The CDR3 nucleotides are TGTGCCAGCAGCGCAAGCGGGGGGTACGCAGATACGCAGTATTTT.

This clonotype was seen repeatedly, ten times or more. The chain links TRBV7-6 to TRBJ2-2; D remains ambiguous. The CDR3 has 12 residues. Germline assignment: CDR1 SGHVS and CDR2 FNYEAQ. V shed 5 bases and J shed 5 bases, with 6 bases lying between them. The CDR3 loop is CASSLQTGELFF. DNA of the CDR3: TGTGCCAGCAGCCTACAAACCGGGGAGCTGTTTTTT. The variable domain in full, completed from reference TRBV7-6 and TRBJ2-2, reads GAGVSQSPRYKVTKRGQDVALRCDPISGHVSLYWYRQALGQGPEFLTYFNYEAQQDKSGLPNDRFSAERPEGSISTLTIQRTEQRDSAMYRCASSLQTGELFFGEGSRLTVL.

This clonotype appeared many times. The chain carries TRBV4-2 and TRBJ2-1; D possibly corresponds to TRBD1 (5 bases). Germline CDR1 and CDR2: LGHNA and YNFKEQ. Trimming stripped 5 bases from V and 2 bases from J, with 13 bases between. CDR3 length: 15 amino acids. DNA of the CDR3: TGTGCCAGCAGCGAAGGGGCCCAACCCTACAATGAGCAGTTCTTC. Its translation: CASSEGAQPYNEQFF.

The gene calls are TRBV7-9 and TRBJ2-1; the D is unclear. CDR1 is SEHNR, CDR2 FQNEAQ, per germline (reference sequence). V gave up 2 bases and J gave up 10 bases, with 6 bases separating them. The CDR3 spans 11 residues. CDR3 loop: CASSLNWEQFF. CDR3 DNA: TGTGCCAGCAGCTTAAACTGGGAGCAGTTCTTC.

V usage is TRBV11-1 and J usage is TRBJ2-1, with D perhaps matching TRBD2 (6 bases). Trimming cost V 5 bases and J 0 bases, with 23 bases left between them. Germline V gene lookup returns CDR1 SGHAT and CDR2 FQDESV (reference sequence). The CDR3 extends over 19 amino acids. CDR3 DNA: TGTGCCAGCAGCCCTGGGGGGATCGCCCCGGGGAGCTCCTACAATGAGCAGTTCTTC. This codes for CASSPGGIAPGSSYNEQFF.

The chain employs TRBV7-9 and TRBJ2-7, with TRBD2 matching over 7 bases. The CDR3 length is 13 residues. Germline assignment: CDR1 SEHNR and CDR2 FQNEAQ (reference sequence). With 6 bases clipped from V and 4 bases from J, the junction kept 6 bases outside the gene matches. CDR3 region: CASRGRAGYEQYF. CDR3 in DNA: TGTGCCAGCAGGGGGAGGGCCGGGTACGAGCAGTACTTC.

This clonotype was detected only a few times. V usage is TRBV30 and J usage is TRBJ2-7; D perhaps matches TRBD2 (6 bases). V lost 0 bases to trimming and J lost 5 bases, with 8 bases between them. Germline V lookup: CDR1 GTSNPN, CDR2 SVGIG (reference sequence). The CDR3 is 12 residues long. In nucleotides, the CDR3 is TGTGCCTGGAGTGTAGGCGGGGACGAGCAGTACTTC. Protein sequence: CAWSVGGDEQYF.

This clonotype was picked up one time. The rearrangement uses TRBV12-5 and TRBJ1-1, with a tentative D call TRBD1 (6 bases). The germline CDR1 and CDR2 sequences are LGHNT and FRNRAP. The CDR3 totals 11 residues. V shed 2 bases and J shed 8 bases, with 6 bases lying between them. DNA of the CDR3: TGTGCTAGTGGTTTGACAGGGGAAGCTTTCTTT. It codes for CASGLTGEAFF.

In this sample, this clonotype turned up a few times. The chain employs TRBV7-9 and TRBJ2-7; 10 nucleotides align to TRBD1. Germline values: CDR1 SEHNR, CDR2 FQNEAQ (reference sequence). The CDR3 is 16 residues long. V was pared by 5 bases and J by 1 base, with 8 bases of the junction left unmatched. CDR3 DNA: TGTGCCAGCAGCCAGGACCGGACAGGGGGGTCCTACGAGCAGTACTTC. It is translated as CASSQDRTGGSYEQYF. Full variable domain (outside the CDR3, taken from reference TRBV7-9 and TRBJ2-7): DTGVSQNPRHKITKRGQNVTFRCDPISEHNRLYWYRQTLGQGPEFLTYFQNEAQLEKSRLLSDRFSAERPKGSFSTLEIQRTEQGDSAMYLCASSQDRTGGSYEQYFGPGTRLTVT.

The V gene is TRBV12-3 or TRBV12-4, the J gene TRBJ2-7, with D perhaps matching TRBD2 (6 bases). Trimming removed 5 bases at V and 6 bases at J, with 23 bases between. This CDR3 is built from 16 residues. CDR3 in DNA: TGTGCCAGCAGTCCAACCGGAATAGCCACTAGCTCCGAGCAGTACTTC. It translates to CASSPTGIATSSEQYF.

This rearrangement joins TRBV12-5 to TRBJ2-7, with no clear D. The CDR3 covers 14 residues. CDR1 and CDR2 (germline): LGHNT, FRNRAP. V was cut by 4 bases and J by 2 bases, with 12 bases left in between. CDR3 nucleotide sequence: TGTGCTAGTGGTTCGGACGGTCCACCCTACGAGCAGTACTTC. As protein: CASGSDGPPYEQYF.

Regarding this clonotype: An end of the junction does not agree with germline; a read error may underlie this. The V gene is TRBV6-2 or TRBV6-3, the J gene TRBJ2-5; D is undetermined. The CDR3 has 13 residues. Germline lookup yields CDR1 MNHEY and CDR2 SVGEGT. The CDR3 sequence: CASSYSNRIIWDF. The CDR3 region has the DNA TGTGCCAGCAGTTACTCGAACCGGATCATCTGGGACTTC.

The chain links TRBV20-1 to TRBJ2-1; D unclear. This CDR3 contains 11 residues. In germline, CDR1 is DFQATT, CDR2 SNEGSKA (reference sequence). Deletions cut 6 bases from V and 7 bases from J, with 10 bases between. For the CDR3, the DNA is TGCAGTGCCACCATAGGGAATGAGCAGTTCTTC. This gives the protein CSATIGNEQFF.

The gene calls are TRBV12-3 or TRBV12-4 and TRBJ1-4; D ambiguous. CDR3 length: 13 residues. V lost 6 bases and J lost 8, with 13 bases in between. The DNA of the CDR3 is TGTGCCAGCAGCACCCTCGGAGGGGAAAAACTGTTTTTT. Its protein is CASSTLGGEKLFF.

Only a few counts were recorded for this clonotype. The chain couples TRBV6-1 to TRBJ2-7; D is unclear. From germline, CDR1 is MNHNS and CDR2 SASEGT. CDR3 length: 15 amino acids. V was clipped by 6 bases and J by 2 bases, with 17 bases between them. Written as DNA, the CDR3 is TGTGCCAGCAGCATCGTTCCAGGTGTCGCCTACGAGCAGTACTTC. Its translation: CASSIVPGVAYEQYF.

The chain recombines TRBV12-3 or TRBV12-4 with TRBJ2-3; D unresolved. V dropped 5 bases and J dropped 2 bases, with 11 bases sitting between them. The CDR3 runs 14 residues. This CDR3 reads CASSPPGITDTQYF. CDR3 coding DNA: TGTGCCAGCAGTCCACCAGGAATCACAGATACGCAGTATTTT.